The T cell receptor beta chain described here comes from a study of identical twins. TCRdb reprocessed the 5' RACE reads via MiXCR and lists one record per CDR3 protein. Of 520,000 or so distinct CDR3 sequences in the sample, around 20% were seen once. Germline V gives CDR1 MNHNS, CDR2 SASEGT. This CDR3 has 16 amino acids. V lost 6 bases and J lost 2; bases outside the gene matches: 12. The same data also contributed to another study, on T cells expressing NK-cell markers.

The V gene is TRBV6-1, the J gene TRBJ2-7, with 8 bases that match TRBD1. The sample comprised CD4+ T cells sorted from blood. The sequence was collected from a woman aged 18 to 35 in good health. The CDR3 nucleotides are TGTGCCAGCAGACCCGTTCCGGGACAGGCGACCTACGAGCAGTACTTC. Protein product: CASRPVPGQATYEQYF.